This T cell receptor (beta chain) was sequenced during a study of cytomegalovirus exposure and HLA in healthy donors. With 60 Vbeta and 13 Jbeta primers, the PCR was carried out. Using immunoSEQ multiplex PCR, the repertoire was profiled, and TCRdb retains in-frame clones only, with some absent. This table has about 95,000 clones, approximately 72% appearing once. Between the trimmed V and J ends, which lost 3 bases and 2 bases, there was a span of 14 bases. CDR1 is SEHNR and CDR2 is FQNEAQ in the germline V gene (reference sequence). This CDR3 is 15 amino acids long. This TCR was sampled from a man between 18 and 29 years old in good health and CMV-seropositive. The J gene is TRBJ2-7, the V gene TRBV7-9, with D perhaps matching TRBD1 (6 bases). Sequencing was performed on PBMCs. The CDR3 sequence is CASSFGQTNTYEQYF. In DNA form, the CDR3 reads TGTGCCAGCAGCTTCGGACAGACCAACACCTACGAGCAGTACTTC.